This TCR beta chain was retrieved from a study of blood T cell repertoires in COVID-19. The V end lost 10 bases, the J end lost 8 bases, and 15 bases lay between the germline ends. Per the germline V gene, CDR1 is WSHSY and CDR2 is SAAADI. This CDR3 comprises 13 residues. TCRdb's table, derived via immunoSEQ multiplex PCR, lists solely in-frame clones and lacks some. The repertoire holds about 60,000 clones, with 75% to 90% as singletons. The chain couples TRBV10-2 to TRBJ1-6, with TRBD1 as a possible D gene (6 bases). Sample: peripheral blood. The TCR comes from a human donor with acute or convalescent COVID-19. The donor label of this sample is uncertain. CDR3 sequence: CATRGHGDSPLHF. The CDR3 DNA sequence: TGCGCCACTAGGGGACATGGCGATTCACCCCTCCACTTT.